This record concerns one T cell receptor beta chain sequence. Its antigen is undetermined. The CDR3 has 15 residues. The V end lost 7 bases, the J end lost 0 bases, and 13 bases lay between the germline ends. The germline CDR1 and CDR2 sequences are MNHEY and SVGAGI. This sample is part of a study of cytomegalovirus exposure and HLA in healthy donors. General study results and limits: According to the study, about 180 TCR beta chains were cytomegalovirus-associated.

Sequenced by immunoSEQ multiplex PCR; TCRdb stores in-frame clones only, minus some. Among around 300,000 clones listed, around 89% were seen once. The J gene is TRBJ1-3, the V gene TRBV6-5; D uncertain. Sequenced material: PBMCs. This clonotype was sampled from a young woman in good health and CMV-seronegative. The CDR3 region is CASIQIAGSGNTIYF. CDR3 nucleotides: TGTGCCAGCATCCAAATCGCGGGCTCTGGAAACACCATATATTTT.